This T cell receptor (beta chain) came from a study of OX40 agonist ivuxolimab in advanced cancers. This table comes from immunoSEQ multiplex PCR, and its TCRdb copy is limited to in-frame clones, with some not included. The sample yields more than 55,000 clones, 86% seen once. The CDR3 spans 12 residues. V was pared by 7 bases and J by 8 bases, with 5 bases of the junction left unmatched. From germline, CDR1 is MNHNS and CDR2 SASEGT. V gene TRBV6-1 combines with J gene TRBJ2-1, with TRBD2 identical over 7 bases. The TCR originated in an adult with an advanced solid tumor such as melanoma, head and neck, liver or kidney cancer. The sample here was CD4+ or CD8+ T cells sorted from blood, taken in a trial of the OX40 agonist ivuxolimab. The CDR3 DNA reads as TGTGCCAGCACCGAACGGGGGGATGAGCAGTTCTTC. It encodes CASTERGDEQFF.